The sequence of this T cell receptor beta chain was determined in a study of cytomegalovirus exposure and HLA in healthy donors. Points from the study as a whole: Most TCR beta V segments were productive about 90% or about 30% of the time in an earlier analysis.

The V segment lost 0 bases and the J segment 3 bases; nucleotides outside the gene matches: 12. This CDR3 has 18 residues. CDR1 and CDR2 (germline): SGHNT, YYREEE (reference sequence). Vbeta (60) and Jbeta (13) primers were used in the PCR. The assay was immunoSEQ multiplex PCR, and TCRdb's table has in-frame clones only and misses some. The table lists fewer than 80,000 clones, just under 75% of them singletons. As for this clone: No antigen is known for it.

Specimen: PBMCs. V and J are TRBV5-4 and TRBJ2-1, with 7 nucleotides matching TRBD2. This TCR was sampled from a woman aged 25 to 39 in good health and CMV-seronegative. In DNA, the CDR3 is TGTGCCAGCAGCTTGGGGGCCTCGGGCGGGAGTTACTACAATGAGCAGTTCTTC. Translating gives CASSLGASGGSYYNEQFF.